This passage covers 4 T cell receptor beta chains from one sample sequenced in a study of blood T cells in healthy people across ages. The second PCR ran about 6 to 11 cycles with a sample-barcoded 5' primer and J-beta primers. TCRdb recomputed calls from the 5' RACE reads with MiXCR, one row per CDR3 protein. The table lists 450,000 to 700,000 distinct CDR3 sequences, 27% of them singletons, with roughly 18% in the top ten. The sequenced sample consisted of blood. These receptors all stem from a woman aged 70-85 years in good health.

The chain is built from TRBV5-6 and TRBJ2-4; possibly TRBD1 or TRBD2 for D (6 bases each). Trimming took off 0 bases at V and 3 bases at J, with 13 bases between the two ends. This CDR3 spans 16 amino acids. In germline, CDR1 is SGHDT, CDR2 YYEEEE. CDR3 amino acids: CASSLVGGAGKNIQYF. CDR3 nucleotides: TGTGCCAGCAGCTTGGTGGGGGGCGCTGGCAAAAACATTCAGTACTTC.

The rearrangement links TRBV12-3 or TRBV12-4 to TRBJ2-2; no definite D call. This CDR3 comprises 14 residues. V was cut by 5 bases and J by 4 bases, with 11 bases left in between. The CDR3 sequence: CASSAQERTGELFF. The CDR3 DNA reads TGTGCCAGCAGTGCCCAGGAGCGCACCGGGGAGCTGTTTTTT.

V usage is TRBV10-3 and J usage is TRBJ2-2, with TRBD1 as a possible D gene (5 bases). V lost 10 bases, J lost 5 bases, and 11 bases lay in between. The germline V gene has CDR1 ENHRY and CDR2 SYGVKD. This CDR3 contains 12 residues. The chain's CDR3 is CATYQGTGELFF. The CDR3 bases are TGTGCCACCTACCAGGGTACCGGGGAGCTGTTTTTT.

This clonotype was picked up a small number of times. CDR3 DNA: TGTGCCAGCAGTGGACAGGGCCCCTACAATGAGCAGTTCTTC. Amino acid sequence: CASSGQGPYNEQFF. The genes are TRBV6-5 and TRBJ2-1; 8 bases line up with TRBD1. Unmatched junction bases numbered 2, after V lost 5 bases and J lost 2 bases. Looked up from germline, CDR1 is MNHEY and CDR2 is SVGAGI. The CDR3 covers 14 residues.